This T cell receptor (beta chain) was documented in a study of control samples from healthy donors and cancer patients. This CDR3 is 16 amino acids long. V dropped 0 bases and J dropped 7 bases, with 15 bases sitting between them. Germline assignment: CDR1 MGHRA and CDR2 YSYEKL. Data came from immunoSEQ multiplex PCR; TCRdb stores just in-frame clones and leaves some out. The sample has 80,000 or so clones, about 92% seen once; the top ten hold 5.8%. Material for sequencing was blood. V usage is TRBV4-1 and J usage is TRBJ1-4; D not certain. The receptor was isolated from a woman aged 55-70 years in good health. CDR3 DNA: TGCGCCAGCAGCCAAGAAGGTCTGGGTCGAGGTGAAAAACTGTTTTTT. It encodes CASSQEGLGRGEKLFF.